This record looks at one T cell receptor (beta chain) sequence and its context. No antigen is known for it. This sample was taken from a study of T cell responses to AZD1222 COVID-19 vaccine. Study-wide points: With two AZD1222 doses given, Spike-specific TCR breadth and depth both rose. Only six AZD1222 recipients tested seropositive at baseline. Donor demographics were predominantly white British with a female majority; clonal diversity may be underestimated.

Clones were sequenced by immunoSEQ multiplex PCR, and TCRdb holds only the in-frame ones, with some missing. The profile shows 140,000 to 150,000 clones, approximately 93% of them singletons. The sequence derives from an adult who had recovered from COVID-19. This specimen consisted of peripheral blood, obtained after recovery from COVID-19.

CDR3 amino acids: CAWSVPSPGQGIYEQYF. The DNA for the CDR3 is TGTGCCTGGAGTGTACCTTCCCCGGGACAGGGTATATACGAGCAGTACTTC. The V call is TRBV30, the J call TRBJ2-7; TRBD1 agrees at 9 bases. CDR1 GTSNPN and CDR2 SVGIG come from the germline V gene (reference sequence). The CDR3 is 17 residues long. The V and J ends lost 0 bases and 4 bases, in that order; junction bases with no gene match: 13.